This T cell receptor beta chain came from a study of T-cell reconstitution after alpha-beta-depleted transplantation in children (dated by TCRdb to the mid-2010s). At the level of the whole study: Using TCR repertoire profiling, the study quantitatively followed how T-cell immune reconstitution unfolded in children after TCRalphabeta/CD19-depleted allogeneic hematopoietic cell transplantation.

This clonotype came up many times. The target of this receptor is not known. No base qualities exist here, and no much larger clone lies one base off it. The library was generated by PCR. These reads were obtained on an Illumina HiSeq 2500. To normalize quantification of the TCRbeta repertoire, the TCR libraries were built with molecular barcoding that relied on unique molecular identifiers. TCRdb redid the processing of the public reads, applying fastp at Q25 and MiXCR, and retained in-frame beta chains. CDR3 protein sequences are deduplicated, and each keeps its most common genes and DNA. This sample lists under 450,000 distinct CDR3 sequences; about 14% were detected once. The ten largest account for about 4% of the sample. Between the V and J ends, shortened by 2 bases and 6 bases respectively, the junction contains 5 bases. From the cysteine up to the phenylalanine, the CDR3 has a length of 13 residues. Only the CDR3 part of the read is kept: 39 bases, read in frame from the first base.

The sequenced sample was PBMCs, obtained from the stem cell graft. The chain employs TRBV12-3 or TRBV12-4 and TRBJ1-6; no confident D gene assignment can be made. This receptor was obtained from a human donor who donated a stem cell graft to a child with Fanconi anemia. This receptor has the CDR3 CASSLMANSPLHF. DNA sequence: TGTGCCAGCAGTTTAATGGCTAATTCACCCCTCCACTTT.